This T cell receptor (beta chain) emerged from a study of cytomegalovirus exposure and HLA in healthy donors. On this clone: As yet, its antigen is unknown.

PCR was performed using 60 Vbeta and 13 Jbeta primers. Libraries were prepared by immunoSEQ multiplex PCR; TCRdb keeps only in-frame clonotypes and omits some of them. The table lists about 140,000 clones, approximately 76% of them singletons. The V end lost 4 bases, the J end lost 7 bases, and 11 bases lay between the germline ends. This CDR3 contains 14 residues. Germline assignment: CDR1 LGHNA and CDR2 YSLEER. Study outcomes and limitations: In the analysis, some V segments, TRBV6-2 and TRBV6-3 included, were excluded as indistinguishable. TCR association rates varied by HLA locus in a later analysis, with DRB1 highest and HLA-C lowest. Per published accounts, TCR beta sequences correctly predicted the HLA-A and HLA-B alleles of most subjects. An analysis was carried out at a later point. It showed that HLA-associated TCR beta chains were more clonally expanded than equally common non-associated chains.

The sequenced sample was PBMCs. V and J are TRBV4-3 and TRBJ1-6; TRBD1 might be the D (5 bases). The sequence was collected from a man aged 35 to 55 in good health and CMV-seronegative. In DNA, the CDR3 is TGCGCCAGCAGCCTAGGGGTGGGGAATTCACCCCTCCACTTT. Its protein product is CASSLGVGNSPLHF.